The present entry profiles one TCR beta chain with its context. As yet, its antigen is unknown. The sample is drawn from a study of breast tumors, draining lymph nodes, adjacent tissues. Study results and limitations: Luminal-like breast cancer showed significantly higher tumor–nontumor repertoire similarity than basal-like. Findings are consistent with lymph node origin and intratumoral expansion of most tumor T cells.

Axillary draining lymph nodes of breast cancer patients supplied the node samples. The germline CDR1 and CDR2 sequences are MNHEY and SVGEGT. The CDR3 contains 16 residues. The V gene lost 4 bases and the J gene lost 1 base, with 13 bases spanning the gap. A single record per CDR3 protein comes from TCRdb applying MiXCR to the multiplex PCR reads. The table records approximately 200,000 distinct CDR3 sequences, 31% of them present only once. Sequencing was performed on axillary lymph node tissue. The receptor comes from a female donor with breast cancer. Some clones in this sample may be carry-over from other donors' samples. V gene TRBV6-2 or TRBV6-3 combines with J gene TRBJ2-2, with TRBD1 as a possible D gene (6 bases). The CDR3: CASSSLETGNTGELFF. The CDR3 DNA is TGTGCCAGCAGTTCCCTTGAGACAGGGAACACCGGGGAGCTGTTTTTT.